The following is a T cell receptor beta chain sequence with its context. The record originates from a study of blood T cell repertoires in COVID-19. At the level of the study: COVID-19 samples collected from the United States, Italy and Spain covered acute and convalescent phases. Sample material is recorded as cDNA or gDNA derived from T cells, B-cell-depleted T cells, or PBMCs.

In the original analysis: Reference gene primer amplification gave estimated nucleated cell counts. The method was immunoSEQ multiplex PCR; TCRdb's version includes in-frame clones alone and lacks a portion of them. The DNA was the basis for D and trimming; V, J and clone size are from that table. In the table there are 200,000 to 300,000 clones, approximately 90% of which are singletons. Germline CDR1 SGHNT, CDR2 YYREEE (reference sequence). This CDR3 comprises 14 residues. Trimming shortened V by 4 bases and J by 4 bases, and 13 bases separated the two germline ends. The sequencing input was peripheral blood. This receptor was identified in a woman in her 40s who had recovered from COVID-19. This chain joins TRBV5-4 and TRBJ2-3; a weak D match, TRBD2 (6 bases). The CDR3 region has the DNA TGTGCCAGCAGCCGTGGAGGGTCGCCAGATACGCAGTATTTT. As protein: CASSRGGSPDTQYF. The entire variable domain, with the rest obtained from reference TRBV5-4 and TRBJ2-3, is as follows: ETGVTQSPTHLIKTRGQQVTLRCSSQSGHNTVSWYQQALGQGPQFIFQYYREEENGRGNFPPRFSGLQFPNYSSELNVNALELDDSALYLCASSRGGSPDTQYFGPGTRLTVL.